This record concerns one TCR beta chain sequence. Which antigen it targets is not known. No base qualities exist here, and no much larger clone lies one base off it. Receptor amplification or capture employed the immunoSEQ multiplex PCR assay. TCR beta CDR3 sequencing was performed on DNA from the cultured, isolated CD4+ T cells. The authors processed their data as follows. The analysis removed non-productive TCR sequences, trimmed reads to the CDR3 region, and retained only CDR3s that were 7 or more amino acids long. The MANAFEST web app was used to pick out antigen-specific clonotypes by comparing their expansion in peptide wells with that in reference cultures. To count as positive, a clone had to show expansion at FDR<0.05 compared with the reference and with all other wells, an odds ratio above 5, and a frequency above 0.1% in two replicate wells. Cross-reactive clonotypes were defined as significantly expanded in SARS-CoV-2 spike wells and in at least one common cold coronavirus spike condition. Using the stringdist R package, CDR3 similarity was measured by Levenshtein distance, and unrooted trees were constructed with ape in R 3.6.1. This immuneACCESS table, as held by TCRdb, lists in-frame sequences with V and J called but not all clones. Of the missing ones, under half trace to an unresolved V gene in checked studies; the others have no known cause. V and J calls and clone size are as listed in that table; D and trimming were resolved from the DNA. The table for this sample lists some 40,000 clones; 82% of them were counted only once. The top ten constitute just under 3% of the sample.

Including cysteine and phenylalanine, the CDR3 has 15 amino acids. Only the CDR3 DNA is retained, 45 bases long and in frame from the first base. Based on the germline V gene, the CDR1 and CDR2 sequences are LGHNA and YNFKEQ. V gives up 1 base and J gives up 14 bases, and the segment between their germline ends measures 18 bases. After roughly 11 days of culture, CD4+ T cells were isolated with the EasySep CD4+ T cell isolation kit. None of the healthy vaccine recipients had a prior SARS-CoV-2 infection, which was confirmed by nucleocapsid antibody tests that came back negative both before and after vaccination. Half of the culture medium was replaced with fresh IL-2-containing medium on days 3 and 7. Each peptide stimulation condition was cultured in triplicate wells unless otherwise noted. PBMC were separated from whole blood using Ficoll-Paque Plus gradient centrifugation and were then either cryopreserved at -140C or used fresh. Genomic DNA was extracted from cultured CD4+ T cells with the QIAamp micro DNA kit.

The data are from a study of vaccination effects on CD4 cells after COVID-19 (dated by TCRdb to the early 2020s). Study-wide context: In the ViraFEST assay, PBMC were stimulated with viral peptide pools, and antigen-specific CD4+ T cell clonotypes were then identified by expansion using TCR sequencing. Each participant received two doses of an mRNA SARS-CoV-2 vaccine, either BNT162b2 or mRNA-1273. Some 2 million PBMC per well were cultured in IMDM with about 5.4% human AB serum, 10 IU/ml IL-2 and gentamicin, plus 10 ug/ml peptides. SARS-CoV-2 spike-specific CD4+ TCR repertoires from before and after mRNA vaccination were compared in COVID-19 convalescent patients and in infection-naive vaccine recipients. A total of 10 COVID-19 convalescent patients and a handful of SARS-CoV-2-naive healthy vaccine recipients were included in the full study. The Oncomine TCR Beta short-read assay on an Illumina iSeq 100 was used to sequence cultures from other donors in the study. Overall study results and their limits: Both infection-induced and vaccine-induced clones contracted markedly at late post-vaccination timepoints, which is consistent with waning T cell responses. Among healthy vaccine recipients, nearly all vaccine-induced clones were SARS-CoV-2 mono-reactive, and just 1 of 255 was cross-reactive with common cold coronaviruses. Only a small number of convalescent patients were included, and no early post-infection timepoints were available, which limited the study.

The receptor chain draws on TRBV4-2 and TRBJ1-6; there is no confident call for the D gene. This TCR was sampled from a human donor who received a COVID-19 vaccine. The material sequenced was CD4+ T cells from PBMCs cultured without peptide, taken before COVID-19 vaccination. This receptor carries the CDR3 CASSQAVVGSITLHF. The bases are TGTGCCAGCAGCCAAGCGGTGGTGGGTTCGATAACCCTCCACTTT.